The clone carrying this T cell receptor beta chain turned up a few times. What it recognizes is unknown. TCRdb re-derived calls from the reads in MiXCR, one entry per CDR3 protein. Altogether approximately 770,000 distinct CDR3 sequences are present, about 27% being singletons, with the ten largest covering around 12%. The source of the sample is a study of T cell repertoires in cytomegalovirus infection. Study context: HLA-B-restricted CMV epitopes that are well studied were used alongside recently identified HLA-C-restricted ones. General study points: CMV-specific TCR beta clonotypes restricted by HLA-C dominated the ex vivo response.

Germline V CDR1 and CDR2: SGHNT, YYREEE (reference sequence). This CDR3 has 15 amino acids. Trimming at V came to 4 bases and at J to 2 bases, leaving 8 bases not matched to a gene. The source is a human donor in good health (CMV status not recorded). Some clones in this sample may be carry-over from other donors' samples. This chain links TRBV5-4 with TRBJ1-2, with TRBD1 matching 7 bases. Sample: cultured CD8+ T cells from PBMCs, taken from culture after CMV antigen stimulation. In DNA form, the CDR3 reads TGTGCCAGCAGCCTGATGGAGGGACAGAACTATGGCTACACCTTC. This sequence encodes CASSLMEGQNYGYTF.